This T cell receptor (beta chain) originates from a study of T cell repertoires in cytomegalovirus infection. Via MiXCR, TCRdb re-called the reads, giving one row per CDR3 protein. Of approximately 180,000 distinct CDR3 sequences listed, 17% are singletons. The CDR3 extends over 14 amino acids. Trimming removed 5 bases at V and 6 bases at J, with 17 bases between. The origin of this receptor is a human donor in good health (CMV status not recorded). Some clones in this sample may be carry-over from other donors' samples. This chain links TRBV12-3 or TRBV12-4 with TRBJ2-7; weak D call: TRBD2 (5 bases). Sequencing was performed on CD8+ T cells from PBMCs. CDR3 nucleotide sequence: TGTGCCAGCAGTCCCAGAAGAGGCCGGGGCGAGCAGTACTTC. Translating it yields CASSPRRGRGEQYF.